This T cell receptor beta chain was recorded in a study of cytomegalovirus exposure and HLA in healthy donors (dated by TCRdb to the late 2010s). Background for the entire study: An earlier analysis of some 500 of the donors reported 250 to 300 Gb of sequence data and some 120 million unique TCR beta sequences from roughly 200 million T cells. Typing coverage varied by locus: about 620-630 donors for A, B, C, DRB1 and DQB1; roughly 510 for DQA1; about 570 for DPA1; roughly 450 for DPB1. The later analysis used no new phenotypic data to find candidate immune exposures, relying instead on TCR beta sequences and their occurrence across donors. Every repertoire in the discovery cohort had been generated on one and the same sequencing platform. The study aimed to test whether signatures of past pathogen exposure could be identified by cataloging public T cell receptors. Among some 410 genotyped donors of the cohort, an average of around 250,000 unique TCR beta nucleotide sequences was sequenced per donor, of which 15% to 20% were non-productive. Class I and class II HLA loci were covered by the typing at four-digit resolution. The study combined high-throughput TCR immunosequencing, statistical association of individual TCRs with disease status, and machine learning to predict cytomegalovirus infection status. A later analysis re-examined previously published TCR beta repertoires from more than 600 donors and added high-resolution HLA genotyping to investigate patterns of TCR occurrence. An earlier analysis of several hundred of the donors applied high-throughput TCR beta sequencing to assess whether each TCR beta V gene segment acted as functional or pseudogenic. The T cell repertoires of under 750 subjects were profiled by immunosequencing and related to cytomegalovirus serostatus. About 280 gigabases of sequencing data and around 85 million unique TCR sequences made up an early release that covered 500 to 700 HLA-typed donors. Along with the 666-subject first cohort, a separate validation cohort of roughly 110 different subjects was used. Genome-wide SNP genotypes for about 65% of the 666 donors were used in a later genetic analysis, which treated that subset as a discovery cohort. Donor age, sex, ethnicity and CMV serostatus were compiled together with the repertoire data. A handful of DR-DQ haplotypes were handled as single units for association and clustering because linkage in the cohort was strong. The genetic ancestry cluster associated with self-reported Caucasian donors included roughly four fifths of the 398 genotyped donors. The investigation overall reported the following: CMV serostatus was the only immune exposure information available for the cohort. The authors suggested that the approach could potentially be extended to other disease states and immunological phenotypes. A total of 150 or so TCR beta chains were listed by the study as associated with cytomegalovirus. Some IMGT-functional V segments, including TRBV6-2 and TRBV6-3, could not be distinguished by the 87-base-pair reads and were therefore excluded. In a later analysis, several top co-occurrence clusters were reported to appear linked to parvovirus B19, influenza, CMV and Epstein-Barr virus. Most CMV-associated TCR beta chains appeared to be HLA-restricted in a later analysis, and the HLA associations seemed to be driven largely by CMV exposure. In a later analysis, HLA-associated TCR beta chains were found to be more clonally expanded and to have lower generation probabilities than equally common non-associated chains. In vitro tests confirmed that a few of the cytomegalovirus-associated TCR beta chains recognize cytomegalovirus antigens. In a later analysis, 15,000 to 20,000 TCR beta sequences were associated with specific HLA alleles at a false discovery rate of 0.05. Roughly uniform sequencing depth across donors was assumed in presence/absence analyses, although this assumption may not hold. Because HLA typing was missing for some donors at each locus, association tests included only the typed subset. Across donors, most TCR sequences were observed very rarely, whereas some public TCRs were present in many individuals. An earlier analysis of approximately 570 of the donors showed that most TCR beta V segments appeared in productive rearrangements either about 87% or about 30% of the time, which broadly matched IMGT annotations. The classifier was reported to diagnose cytomegalovirus status with high specificity and sensitivity in both the original cohort and the validation cohort. The cohort was sequenced for TCR beta chains only, and without alpha or paired-chain data the features that could be detected were limited. A cluster of highly shared sequence variants was judged likely to be a technical artifact of the sequencing pipeline. In a later genetic analysis, a missense DCLRE1C variant was associated with V-gene and J-gene trimming of TCR beta chains, and the association was replicated in an independent cohort. According to a later analysis, TCR association rates differed among HLA loci, with DRB1 alleles showing the most associated TCRs and HLA-C alleles showing the fewest. In a later genetic analysis, fewer N-insertions in productive TCRs were reported among donors in an Asian-associated ancestry cluster than the roughly 700-donor mean. Because counts were too low, roughly 16 rarely observed V segments, including chromosome 9 orphons, were excluded from the earlier analysis of 587 of the donors. When HLA alleles, especially DR and DQ, strongly co-occurred, attributing TCR associations to individual alleles was difficult. A further reported finding was that TCR beta sequences accurately predicted the HLA-A and HLA-B alleles for most subjects in the first cohort. Correlated functional status among segregating V segments might be attributable to linkage disequilibrium, but an unknown experimental factor could not be ruled out.

In the germline V gene, CDR1 corresponds to SNHLY and CDR2 to FYNNEI. V and J are truncated by 7 bases and 4 bases respectively, leaving an intervening sequence of 14 bases. The CDR3 has 13 amino acids, counting the end cysteine and phenylalanine. CDR3 DNA is the only sequence kept; it has 39 bases, read in frame from the first base. The cohort consisted of 650 to 700 healthy bone marrow donors. At the time of sampling, every cohort member was nominally healthy, though immune exposures that went unrecorded were likely present. The donor was CMV seronegative and belonged to the group of roughly 330 seronegative cohort members. A peripheral blood sample was provided by each donor, and peripheral blood mononuclear cells were used for TCR beta sequencing. Genomic DNA extraction from the blood cell samples was performed with the Qiagen DNeasy Blood Extraction Kit. The library was built by means of the immunoSEQ multiplex PCR assay. A mixture of 60 forward primers for TCR Vbeta segments and 13 reverse primers for TCR Jbeta segments was used in the multiplex PCR. The CDR3 region of rearranged TCR beta genes was amplified from genomic DNA with a multiplex PCR assay. On the Illumina HiSeq System, the amplified TCR beta libraries were sequenced as 87-base-pair reads. Per the original workflow: A later analysis counted approximately 76 million unique TCR beta chains across the 600 to 850 repertoires, and around 9.9 million of these chains were shared by at least two donors. Raw reads were error-corrected and collapsed into unique sequences by a nearest-neighbor algorithm in which closely related sequences were merged to remove PCR and sequencing errors. CDR3 sequences were aligned to IMGT reference sequences to assign V, D and J gene segments. For a sequence to be retained, a match of at least six nucleotides to both a V gene segment and a J gene segment was required. A rearrangement was called productive if the CDR3 had no stop codons and remained in frame with V and J, and every other rearrangement was called non-productive. CDR3 was defined by IMGT convention, running from the second conserved V-encoded cysteine to the conserved J-encoded phenylalanine. The earlier analysis of 587 of the donors excluded sequences that lacked an unambiguous match to a single V gene segment. In an earlier analysis of 587 of the donors, V segments were called functional above 56.7% productive rearrangements and were called segregating when the between-donor standard deviation exceeded 5%. A statistical classification framework was built for diagnosing cytomegalovirus status from the catalog of TCR beta chain sequences. V and J gene assignment, in a later analysis, came from comparing TCR nucleotide sequences with IMGT/GENE-DB human TR gene sequences. A later analysis assigned CDR3 sequences and most-parsimonious VDJ recombination scenarios with the TCRdist pipeline. A later analysis defined each TCR beta chain by its CDR3 amino acid sequence plus V-gene family, and excluded reads lacking a unique V-gene family. To address suspected cross-contamination and a sequencing artifact, a later analysis removed several hundred highly shared, low-generation-probability nucleotide sequences. In a later analysis, a clonal expansion index for each public chain was calculated from normalized within-repertoire ranks of inferred template counts. In a later analysis, generation probabilities were computed with a VDJ recombination model fitted to out-of-frame rearrangements, and the resulting probabilities were checked against IGoR. In a later analysis, hypergeometric tests were used to score TCR-TCR, TCR-HLA and TCR-CMV co-occurrence, with a repertoire-size bias correction applied to TCR pairs. False discovery rates were estimated in a later analysis by permuting HLA or CMV assignments 20 times. In a later analysis, co-occurring TCRs were grouped using DBSCAN, and TCRdist sequence similarity was added for clustering within HLA-allele-positive subsets. Repertoires with fewer than 30,000 or more than 120,000 public chains, plus five repertoires with anomalous nucleotide sharing, were excluded from co-occurrence clustering. TCRdb limited this immuneACCESS table to in-frame rearrangements with V and J called. A share of clones is missing; checked studies link under half to unresolved V genes, and the rest is unexplained. From that table come the V and J calls and clone size; the DNA was used to work out D and trimming. The sample profile shows 63,000 or so clones; more than 60% of them were found once. The ten most abundant clones make up roughly 3% of the sample.

This clone was found a few times. This receptor's antigen is unknown. It has no much larger one-base neighbor in the sample; base qualities were not kept. This receptor chain uses TRBV2 and TRBJ2-7; TRBD2 is possibly the D segment (5 matching bases). The receptor was isolated from a woman aged 25 to 39 in good health and CMV-seronegative. Sequenced material: PBMCs. CDR3 region: CASMPRSGYEQYF. The DNA reads as follows: TGTGCCAGCATGCCCCGCTCGGGATACGAGCAGTACTTC.